These T cell receptor beta chains were read from a single sample in a study of T cell responses to AZD1222 COVID-19 vaccine. Measured with immunoSEQ multiplex PCR; TCRdb has only the in-frame clones, and not every one. Counted here are some 140,000 clones, roughly 93% occurring once; the ten biggest clones make up approximately 3.1%. Sequenced here: peripheral blood, sampled on day 0 of AZD1222 vaccination. The receptor set was obtained from an adult in good health. The CDR3 runs from the conserved cysteine through the conserved F or W. D genes are given only for firm matches. For some rows the clone size is stated as once, few or many, or as a class when expanded; others skip it.

CDR3aa: CASSLGLARDTQYF
CDR3nt: TGCGCCAGCAGCTTGGGACTAGCCCGAGATACGCAGTATTTT
abundance: once
v_gene: TRBV5-1
d_gene: TRBD2
j_gene: TRBJ2-3

CDR3aa: CASSIGLGYYEQYF
CDR3nt: TGTGCCAGTAGTATCGGTTTGGGATACTACGAGCAGTACTTC
abundance: NA
v_gene: TRBV19
d_gene: NA
j_gene: TRBJ2-7

CDR3aa: CASSLRMANSPLHF
CDR3nt: TGTGCCAGCAGTTTACGGATGGCCAATTCACCCCTCCACTTT
abundance: NA
v_gene: TRBV28
d_gene: NA
j_gene: TRBJ1-6

CDR3aa: CASSRLGQVYGYTF
CDR3nt: TGTGCCAGCAGCCGATTGGGACAGGTCTATGGCTACACCTTC
abundance: NA
v_gene: TRBV13
d_gene: TRBD1
j_gene: TRBJ1-2

CDR3aa: CASSWDSRQPQHF
CDR3nt: TGTGCCAGCAGCTGGGACAGCCGGCAGCCCCAGCATTTT
abundance: NA
v_gene: TRBV7-2
d_gene: TRBD1
j_gene: TRBJ1-5

CDR3aa: CASSISHLAYRSRADTQYF
CDR3nt: TGTGCCAGTAGTATTAGCCATCTAGCGTACCGTAGTAGGGCAGATACGCAGTATTTT
abundance: NA
v_gene: TRBV19
d_gene: NA
j_gene: TRBJ2-3

CDR3aa: CASSRTSGGYNEQFF
CDR3nt: TGCGCCAGCAGCAGAACTAGCGGCGGTTACAATGAGCAGTTCTTC
abundance: NA
v_gene: TRBV5-1
d_gene: TRBD2
j_gene: TRBJ2-1

CDR3aa: CASSRGVSSYEQYF
CDR3nt: TGTGCCAGCAGCCGGGGGGTGAGCTCCTACGAGCAGTACTTC
abundance: NA
v_gene: TRBV13
d_gene: TRBD2
j_gene: TRBJ2-7

CDR3aa: CASSLDRGLGTQYF
CDR3nt: TGCGCCAGCAGCTTGGACAGGGGACTCGGTACGCAGTATTTT
abundance: once
v_gene: TRBV5-1
d_gene: NA
j_gene: TRBJ2-3

CDR3aa: CASSLIGASNTGELFF
CDR3nt: TGTGCCAGCAGCTTGATCGGAGCCTCGAACACCGGGGAGCTGTTTTTT
abundance: NA
v_gene: TRBV5-4
d_gene: NA
j_gene: TRBJ2-2

CDR3aa: CASSLGRNTEAFF
CDR3nt: TGTGCCAGCAGCTTAGGCCGGAACACTGAAGCTTTCTTT
abundance: NA
v_gene: TRBV7-3
d_gene: NA
j_gene: TRBJ1-1

CDR3aa: CASGLRQSTTNYGYTF
CDR3nt: TGTGCCAGTGGCCTACGACAGTCTACTACTAACTATGGCTACACCTTC
abundance: NA
v_gene: TRBV19
d_gene: NA
j_gene: TRBJ1-2

CDR3aa: CASSLGGARANTEAFF
CDR3nt: TGCGCCAGCAGCTTGGGCGGGGCGAGGGCGAACACTGAAGCTTTCTTT
abundance: NA
v_gene: TRBV5-1
d_gene: NA
j_gene: TRBJ1-1

CDR3aa: CASSLRGADGTEAFF
CDR3nt: TGTGCCAGCAGTTTGCGGGGGGCGGATGGCACTGAAGCTTTCTTT
abundance: NA
v_gene: TRBV27
d_gene: NA
j_gene: TRBJ1-1

CDR3aa: CASSVPGRDEQYF
CDR3nt: TGTGCCAGCAGTGTACCCGGGCGAGACGAGCAGTACTTC
abundance: once
v_gene: TRBV28
d_gene: NA
j_gene: TRBJ2-7

CDR3aa: CASSYASGRAYEQYF
CDR3nt: TGTGCCAGCAGTTACGCTAGCGGGAGGGCCTACGAGCAGTACTTC
abundance: NA
v_gene: TRBV6-5
d_gene: TRBD2
j_gene: TRBJ2-7

CDR3aa: CASSSLRGLNSPLHF
CDR3nt: TGTGCCAGCAGTTCGCTCAGGGGATTAAATTCACCCCTCCACTTT
abundance: NA
v_gene: TRBV27
d_gene: NA
j_gene: TRBJ1-6

CDR3aa: CASSTRTGVNGANVLTF
CDR3nt: TGTGCCAGTAGTACCCGGACAGGGGTGAATGGGGCCAACGTCCTGACTTTC
abundance: once
v_gene: TRBV19
d_gene: TRBD1
j_gene: TRBJ2-6

CDR3aa: CASSQAKNIQYF
CDR3nt: TGTGCCAGCAGCCAAGCCAAAAACATTCAGTACTTC
abundance: NA
v_gene: TRBV3-1/TRBV3-2
d_gene: NA
j_gene: TRBJ2-4

CDR3aa: CASSTTHGGGETQYF
CDR3nt: TGTGCCAGTAGTACGACGCATGGGGGAGGAGAGACCCAGTACTTC
abundance: NA
v_gene: TRBV19
d_gene: NA
j_gene: TRBJ2-5

CDR3aa: CASSLGDRGLDGYTF
CDR3nt: TGTGCCAGCAGTTTAGGGGACAGGGGGCTAGATGGCTACACCTTC
abundance: NA
v_gene: TRBV28
d_gene: TRBD1
j_gene: TRBJ1-2

CDR3aa: CASSYSSVTEAFF
CDR3nt: TGTGCCAGCAGTTACTCGAGTGTAACTGAAGCTTTCTTT
abundance: NA
v_gene: TRBV6-2/TRBV6-3
d_gene: NA
j_gene: TRBJ1-1

CDR3aa: CASSLRGAGGTYEQYF
CDR3nt: TGTGCCAGCAGCCTTCGAGGAGCGGGAGGCACCTACGAGCAGTACTTC
abundance: NA
v_gene: TRBV3-1/TRBV3-2
d_gene: TRBD2
j_gene: TRBJ2-7

CDR3aa: CAWARRNTEAFF
CDR3nt: TGTGCCTGGGCAAGAAGGAACACTGAAGCTTTCTTT
abundance: NA
v_gene: TRBV30
d_gene: NA
j_gene: TRBJ1-1

CDR3aa: CASSPESWYSSYEQYF
CDR3nt: TGTGCCAGCAGCCCCGAGTCATGGTACAGCTCCTACGAGCAGTACTTC
abundance: NA
v_gene: TRBV7-2
d_gene: NA
j_gene: TRBJ2-7

CDR3aa: CASSSSGGGEQYF
CDR3nt: TGTGCCAGCAGTTCCTCAGGGGGCGGGGAGCAGTACTTC
abundance: NA
v_gene: TRBV28
d_gene: TRBD1
j_gene: TRBJ2-7

CDR3aa: CASSLNRNTEAFF
CDR3nt: TGTGCCAGCAGCTTAAACAGGAACACTGAAGCTTTCTTT
abundance: few
v_gene: TRBV7-2
d_gene: NA
j_gene: TRBJ1-1

CDR3aa: CASSYSQNTEAFF
CDR3nt: TGTGCCAGCAGTTACTCCCAGAACACTGAAGCTTTCTTT
abundance: once
v_gene: TRBV6-2/TRBV6-3
d_gene: NA
j_gene: TRBJ1-1

CDR3aa: CASTEGQLLPHEQYF
CDR3nt: TGTGCCAGCACCGAGGGACAGCTCTTACCCCACGAGCAGTACTTC
abundance: NA
v_gene: TRBV28
d_gene: TRBD1
j_gene: TRBJ2-7

CDR3aa: CASSPPGRETQYF
CDR3nt: TGTGCCAGCAGCCCCCCGGGGCGGGAGACCCAGTACTTC
abundance: NA
v_gene: TRBV3-1/TRBV3-2
d_gene: NA
j_gene: TRBJ2-5

CDR3aa: CASSPYRANTGELFF
CDR3nt: TGTGCCAGCAGCCCTTACAGAGCGAACACCGGGGAGCTGTTTTTT
abundance: NA
v_gene: TRBV5-8
d_gene: NA
j_gene: TRBJ2-2

CDR3aa: CASRKTQGQYSPLHF
CDR3nt: TGTGCCAGCAGAAAGACACAGGGCCAGTATTCACCCCTCCACTTT
abundance: NA
v_gene: TRBV7-2
d_gene: NA
j_gene: TRBJ1-6

CDR3aa: CATRQRLNTEAFF
CDR3nt: TGTGCCACTAGACAGAGACTGAACACTGAAGCTTTCTTT
abundance: NA
v_gene: TRBV7-8
d_gene: NA
j_gene: TRBJ1-1

CDR3aa: CASSSRPSDRGF
CDR3nt: TGTGCCAGCAGTTCTCGCCCCAGTGACAGGGGCTTC
abundance: NA
v_gene: TRBV28
d_gene: TRBD1
j_gene: TRBJ1-2

CDR3aa: CASSLRQGTNEKLFF
CDR3nt: TGTGCCAGCAGCTTAAGACAGGGTACTAATGAAAAACTGTTTTTT
abundance: many
v_gene: TRBV5-4
d_gene: TRBD1
j_gene: TRBJ1-4

CDR3aa: CASSPGGLDYGYTF
CDR3nt: TGTGCCAGCAGCCCCGGGGGGTTGGACTATGGCTACACCTTC
abundance: NA
v_gene: TRBV7-2
d_gene: NA
j_gene: TRBJ1-2

CDR3aa: CASSFIGLMNTEAFF
CDR3nt: TGTGCCAGCAGTTTTATTGGTCTTATGAACACTGAAGCTTTCTTT
abundance: NA
v_gene: TRBV28
d_gene: NA
j_gene: TRBJ1-1

CDR3aa: CASSRAGVPGELFF
CDR3nt: TGTGCCAGCAGTCGAGCGGGAGTCCCCGGGGAGCTGTTTTTT
abundance: NA
v_gene: TRBV6-5
d_gene: TRBD2
j_gene: TRBJ2-2

CDR3aa: CASSQDHTSRVPDTQYF
CDR3nt: TGCGCCAGCAGCCAAGATCATACTTCCAGGGTCCCAGATACGCAGTATTTT
abundance: NA
v_gene: TRBV4-1
d_gene: NA
j_gene: TRBJ2-3

CDR3aa: CSLKGGADTEAFF
CDR3nt: TGCAGCCTCAAGGGGGGCGCGGACACTGAAGCTTTCTTT
abundance: NA
v_gene: TRBV29-1
d_gene: NA
j_gene: TRBJ1-1

CDR3aa: CASSEYRGGGNEAFF
CDR3nt: TGTGCCAGCAGCGAGTACAGGGGCGGTGGCAATGAAGCTTTCTTT
abundance: NA
v_gene: TRBV11-2
d_gene: TRBD1
j_gene: TRBJ1-1

CDR3aa: CASSATNTGELFF
CDR3nt: TGTGCCAGCAGTGCCACGAACACCGGGGAGCTGTTTTTT
abundance: NA
v_gene: TRBV25-1
d_gene: NA
j_gene: TRBJ2-2

CDR3aa: CASSQETSSYEQYF
CDR3nt: TGCGCCAGCAGCCAAGAGACTAGCTCCTACGAGCAGTACTTC
abundance: NA
v_gene: TRBV4-3
d_gene: NA
j_gene: TRBJ2-7

CDR3aa: CASSPETGRFREQYF
CDR3nt: TGTGCCAGCAGCCCAGAAACAGGGAGGTTTCGCGAGCAGTACTTC
abundance: NA
v_gene: TRBV4-2
d_gene: NA
j_gene: TRBJ2-7

CDR3aa: CASSLVAGISYEQYF
CDR3nt: TGTGCCAGCAGCTTAGTAGCGGGTATCTCCTACGAGCAGTACTTC
abundance: NA
v_gene: TRBV7-2
d_gene: TRBD2
j_gene: TRBJ2-7

CDR3aa: CASSSPRGTSNTGELFF
CDR3nt: TGTGCCAGTAGTAGCCCGCGGGGGACCTCGAACACCGGGGAGCTGTTTTTT
abundance: NA
v_gene: TRBV19
d_gene: TRBD2
j_gene: TRBJ2-2